This T cell receptor (beta chain) was identified during a study of regulatory T cells in long-lasting Graves disease (dated by TCRdb to the early 2020s). For the wider study: In the newly diagnosed Graves' disease group, patients had been taking antithyroid drugs for less than 3 months. Peripheral blood TCR sequencing and RNA sequencing compared persistent Graves' disease patients with newly diagnosed Graves' disease patients. The study was registered as a clinical trial and conducted in China. TCR sequencing covered roughly 13 persistent and approximately 20 newly diagnosed Graves' disease patients, some 33 samples in total. Broader findings and caveats from the paper: More public clonotypes were shared among persistent patients (roughly 3,000) than among newly diagnosed patients (just under 1,000). Only the TCR beta chain was sequenced and analyzed. Preferential use of TRBV28, TRBJ1-2 and TRBJ2-5 was observed in persistent disease, whereas TRBV20-1 and TRBJ2-1 were favored in newly diagnosed disease. The authors acknowledged the small sample size as a limitation that may reduce accuracy. The study examined only peripheral blood because the primary lesion, thyroid tissue, could not be accessed. Compared with newly diagnosed patients, persistent Graves' disease patients had lower TCR Shannon entropy and fewer highly expanded clones, which suggests clonal expansion.

The table lists this clonotype with many counts. Its antigen is currently not known. Per-base quality was not reported, and no clone a single base away is much larger than it. Reading from cysteine to phenylalanine, the CDR3 counts 13 amino acids. The CDR3 DNA has 39 bases and is translated from base 1. Relative to germline, V is missing 7 bases and J is missing 4 bases, with 6 bases of the junction outside any gene match. CDR1 is given as MNHNS and CDR2 as SASEGT, both from the germline V gene. The library came from multiplex PCR. TCRdb shows the sequencer as Illumina HiSeq 4000. iRepertoire HTBI primers and Arm-PCR amplification of CDR3 regions were used to construct TCR beta libraries. Before sequencing, the PCR products underwent gel purification. From the authors' description of their analysis: Gene usage analysis of CDR3 amino acid clonotypes relied on the 60 to 65 TRBV and about 13 TRBJ segments identified across samples. Filtered high-quality paired reads were merged into contigs using COPE and FqMerger. BLAST was used to align contigs to IMGT TRBV, TRBD and TRBJ reference genes, with CDR3 defined following IMGT. Any clonotype with a frequency above 0.1% was counted as a highly expanded clone. Shannon entropy served as the measure of repertoire diversity, while the Gini coefficient captured V-J evenness. A clonotype was considered public if more than one individual shared it. TCRdb redid the processing of the public reads, applying fastp at Q25 and MiXCR, and retained in-frame beta chains. Every distinct CDR3 protein forms one entry, paired with its most common genes and DNA. These V and J calls are TCRdb output, not the study's own analysis. The sample data list around 400,000 distinct CDR3 sequences, and approximately 10% of these were observed just once. The ten top clones hold approximately 19% of the sample.

The label giving this sample's time point can be read as: newly diagnosed GD, antithyroid drugs for less than 3 months. For both TCR sequencing and RNA sequencing, RNA was extracted from PBMCs using TRIzol. Graves' disease was diagnosed according to American Thyroid Association guidelines. Recruitment of patients was carried out at an endocrinology department in Xi'an, China. Each patient gave approximately 10 milliliters of peripheral blood, collected in an EDTA anticoagulant tube. Ficoll Paque Plus density gradient separation was used to isolate PBMCs, and no further T cell sorting was performed. An Agilent 2100 Bioanalyzer and agarose gel were used to check RNA quality, and a NanoDrop 2000 was used to measure RNA concentration. These data were likewise used in another study, on T cells in Graves' hyperthyroidism and ophthalmopathy. As the second study states: A patient counted as having stable Graves' hyperthyroidism if no progression to ophthalmopathy occurred over 18 months of follow-up. Hyperthyroidism patients were newly diagnosed, had a disease duration of under 2 months, and were aged 18 to 65 years. Patients with uncontrolled infections, other autoimmune diseases, pregnancy or lactation were excluded. Diagnoses were established on the basis of clinical symptoms, serum thyroxine and TRAb, thyroid ultrasound, and orbital computed tomography. The TCR CDR3 was subjected to a first round of RT-PCR using the HTBI primer set and the Qiagen OneStep RT-PCR kit. Most expanded thyroid clonotypes (frequency above 0.001) were also detected in blood, a finding suggesting that blood repertoires may reflect thyroid immune responses. A model built on a 13 V-J signature distinguished ophthalmopathy from stable hyperthyroidism, reaching 85% to 90% sensitivity and approximately 83% specificity in cross-validation and 80%/75% in testing. In validation, the model predicted progression to ophthalmopathy a median of around 6.5 months before onset, with roughly 70% sensitivity and roughly 73% specificity. A discovery cohort of about a hundred patients, 43 with Graves' ophthalmopathy and 55 to 60 with stable Graves' hyperthyroidism, was used to find distinguishing TCR V-J signatures. Prospective prediction of ophthalmopathy was tested in an independent validation cohort of some 19 hyperthyroidism patients and some 17 patients who later progressed to ophthalmopathy. The 95 to 100 discovery patients were randomly divided into training and test sets at a 7:3 ratio. In addition, the study compared T-cell repertoires in thyroid tissue and in blood from over 5 Graves' hyperthyroidism patients. Following sampling, methimazole starting at 30 mg daily was given to hyperthyroidism patients, and high-dose intravenous methylprednisolone was given to ophthalmopathy patients. Libraries were constructed in a second round of multiplex PCR, after which size selection and purification were performed. Libraries were sequenced paired-end with 100 bp reads on an Illumina HiSeq2000. SOAPnuke was used to process the raw data, throwing out any read that contained adapters or uncalled bases, had a mean Phred below 15, or lacked an exact constant-primer or identifier match. High-quality paired reads were merged with COPE v1.2.5, and unique nucleotide sequences were defined as clonotypes. MiTCR v1.1 was used to align the clonotypes against IMGT TRBV, TRBD and TRBJ reference segments. The analysis included only V-J combinations with a frequency above 0.0001, which together covered 99% to 99.2% of the repertoires. A TCS score was defined as the ratio between F50 (clonal expansion) and ExV (chaos), using BLOSUM62-based TCRdist between CDR3 peptides within each V-J. Welch's t-statistics and random forest reduced 514 V-J features to 10 to 15, which were used in a naive Bayes classifier (R e1071). Sample size was not statistically predetermined, and blinding of investigators to group allocation was not performed. TCR Vbeta CDR3 sequencing of around 130 peripheral blood samples (around 45 ophthalmopathy, 75 hyperthyroidism and some 17 progressor patients) is reported in the paper.

The sequence links TRBV6-1 to TRBJ2-7, with 8 junctional bases fitting TRBD1. This TCR was recovered from a woman between 18 and 29 years old with Graves disease. Donor details come from another sample of the same person, matched by shared clones. The starting material was peripheral blood mononuclear cells (PBMCs), obtained at new diagnosis, from a patient treated with antithyroid drugs. The DNA sequence reads TGTGCCAGCACCAAGACAGGGGAGTACGAGCAGTACTTC. Protein translation: CASTKTGEYEQYF.